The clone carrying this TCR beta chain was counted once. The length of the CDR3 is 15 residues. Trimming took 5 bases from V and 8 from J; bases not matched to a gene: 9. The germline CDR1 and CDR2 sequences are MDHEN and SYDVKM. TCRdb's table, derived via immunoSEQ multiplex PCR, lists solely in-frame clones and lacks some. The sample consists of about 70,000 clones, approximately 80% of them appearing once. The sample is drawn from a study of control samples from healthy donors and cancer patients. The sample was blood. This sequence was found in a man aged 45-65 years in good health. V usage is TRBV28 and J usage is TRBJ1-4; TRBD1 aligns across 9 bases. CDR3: CASSGPGQGQEKLFF. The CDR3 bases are TGTGCCAGCAGTGGACCGGGACAGGGCCAAGAAAAACTGTTTTTT.